This T cell receptor (beta chain) comes out of a study of shared clonotypes between healthy human individuals. The length of the CDR3 is 14 residues. The V gene's germline CDR1 is PRHDT and CDR2 FYEKMQ (reference sequence). This table comes from immunoSEQ multiplex PCR, and its TCRdb copy is limited to in-frame clones, with some not included. The data hold around 640,000 clones, with about 95% observed a single time. Naive CD8 isolation took CD45RO-negative cells positively selected for CCR7 and excluded terminally differentiated effector memory CD45RA+ cells. Material: naive CD8+ T cells sorted from blood. The TCR originated in a woman younger than 45 in good health. This chain links TRBV13 with TRBJ2-5, with D hard to call. The end of the DNA aligns better with TRBJ2-7, so the J call may be wrong. CDR3 sequence: CASSLAGSPYEQYF. CDR3 DNA: TGTGCCAGCAGCTTAGCCGGGTCCCCCTACGAGCAGTACTTC.